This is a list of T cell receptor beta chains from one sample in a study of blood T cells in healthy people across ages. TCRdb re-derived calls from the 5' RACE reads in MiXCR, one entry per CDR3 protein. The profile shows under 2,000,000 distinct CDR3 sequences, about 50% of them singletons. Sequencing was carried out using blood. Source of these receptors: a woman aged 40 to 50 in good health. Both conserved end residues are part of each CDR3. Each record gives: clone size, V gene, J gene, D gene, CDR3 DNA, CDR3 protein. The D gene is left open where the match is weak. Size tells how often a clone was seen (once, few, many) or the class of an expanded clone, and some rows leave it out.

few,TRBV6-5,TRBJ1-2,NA,TGTGCCAGCAGTTATCGGCAGGGTCATGGCTACACCTTC,CASSYRQGHGYTF
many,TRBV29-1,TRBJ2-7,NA,TGCAGCGTTGGTCAGGTGTACGAGCAGTACTTC,CSVGQVYEQYF
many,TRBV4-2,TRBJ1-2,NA,TGTGCCAGCAGCCAAATAGGGCCGGATGGCTACACCTTC,CASSQIGPDGYTF
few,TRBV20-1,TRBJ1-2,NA,TGCAGTGCTGCCTCTGGACAGCTCTATGGCTACACCTTC,CSAASGQLYGYTF
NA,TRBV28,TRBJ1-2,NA,TGTGCCAGCAGTGCACGCTCTGGCTACACCTTC,CASSARSGYTF
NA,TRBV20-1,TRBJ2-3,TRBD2,TGCAGTTCCCTAGCGGGGGCCGGCACAGATACGCAGTATTTT,CSSLAGAGTDTQYF
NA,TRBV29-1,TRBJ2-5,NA,TGCAGCGTTGAATCCAACCAAGAGACCCAGTACTTC,CSVESNQETQYF
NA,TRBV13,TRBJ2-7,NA,TGTGCCAGCAACCTAGGGAGCTCCTACGAGCAGTACTTC,CASNLGSSYEQYF
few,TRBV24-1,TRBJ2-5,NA,TGTGCCACCAGTGATCATCAGACAGGCCCAGAGACCCAGTACTTC,CATSDHQTGPETQYF
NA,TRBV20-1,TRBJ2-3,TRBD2,TGCAGTGCTAGATCCGGGACTAGCGGCCCCACAGATACGCAGTATTTT,CSARSGTSGPTDTQYF
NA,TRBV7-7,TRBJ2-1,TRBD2,TGTGCTAGCAGCCCGCGAGCGGGGTTACAAGAGACCCAGTTCTTC,CASSPRAGLQETQFF
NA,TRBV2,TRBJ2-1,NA,TGTGCCAGGAGAGATCCTTCCGGGCCCCGGGTTATGAATGAGCAGTTCTTC,CARRDPSGPRVMNEQFF
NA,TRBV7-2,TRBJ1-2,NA,TGTGCCAGCAGCTTAGACGTCAGCTCATATGGCTACACCTTC,CASSLDVSSYGYTF
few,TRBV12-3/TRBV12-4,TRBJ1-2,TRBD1,TGTGCCAGCAGACCGACAGGGGACCACTATGGCTACACCTTC,CASRPTGDHYGYTF
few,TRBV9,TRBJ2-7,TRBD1,TGTGCCAGCAGCGTAGGCACACAGGGGGCCTACGAGCAGTACTTC,CASSVGTQGAYEQYF
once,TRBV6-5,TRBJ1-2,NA,TGTGCCAGCAGTTATGAGGGCCGCTTTAACTATGGCTACACCTTC,CASSYEGRFNYGYTF
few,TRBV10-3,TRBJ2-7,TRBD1,TGTGCCATCAGTGAGTTGGGACAGGGGGCCTACGAGCAGTACTTC,CAISELGQGAYEQYF
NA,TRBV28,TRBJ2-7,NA,TGTGCCAGCAGCCGCCGGGACCGATATACCTACGAGCAGTACTTC,CASSRRDRYTYEQYF
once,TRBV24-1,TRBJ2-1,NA,TGTGCCACTCAAACCCAGGGAGGCCACTACAATGAGCAGTTCTTC,CATQTQGGHYNEQFF
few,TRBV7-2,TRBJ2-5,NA,TGTGCCAGCAGCTCCCCCGTGAGTTGGGCACAAGAGACCCAGTACTTC,CASSSPVSWAQETQYF
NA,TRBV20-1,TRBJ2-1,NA,TGCAGTGCTATCGTGCCTTTTGGGGGGAAGAATGAGCAGTTCTTC,CSAIVPFGGKNEQFF
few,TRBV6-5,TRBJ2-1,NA,TGTGCCAGCAGCTGGACTTTGTCCAATGAGCAGTTCTTC,CASSWTLSNEQFF
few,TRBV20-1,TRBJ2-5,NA,TGCAGTGCTAGAGATAGACAGGGAGGGGATCCGGAGACCCAGTACTTC,CSARDRQGGDPETQYF
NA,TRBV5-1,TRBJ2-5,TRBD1,TGCGCCAGCAGCTTGGGGGGACAGTACAATGAGCAGTACTTC,CASSLGGQYNEQYF
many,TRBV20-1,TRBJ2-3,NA,TGCAGTGCTAGTGGGGTTGATACGCAGTATTTT,CSASGVDTQYF
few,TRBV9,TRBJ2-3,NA,TGTGCCAGCAGCGTAGCGCTTATGGCTAGCACAGATACGCAGTATTTT,CASSVALMASTDTQYF
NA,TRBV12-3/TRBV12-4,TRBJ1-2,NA,TGTGCCAGCAGTACCGAAGCCCTTTATGGCTACACCTTC,CASSTEALYGYTF
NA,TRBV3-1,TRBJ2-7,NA,TGTGCCAGCAGCCAAGGAAAGCCTCTAGTTATTCAGTACTTC,CASSQGKPLVIQYF
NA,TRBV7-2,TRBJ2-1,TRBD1,TGTGCCAGCAGCTTGACAGGGCAGCAGTTCTTC,CASSLTGQQFF
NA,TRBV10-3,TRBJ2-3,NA,TGTGCCGTCAGTGAGAACACAGATACGCAGTATTTT,CAVSENTDTQYF
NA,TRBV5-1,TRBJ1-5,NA,TGCGCCAGCAGCTTGGGGGCAGGGGATGATCAGCCCCAGCATTTT,CASSLGAGDDQPQHF
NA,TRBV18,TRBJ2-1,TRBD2,TGTGCCAGCTCAACCGCGGGGGCCTACAATGAGCAGTTCTTC,CASSTAGAYNEQFF
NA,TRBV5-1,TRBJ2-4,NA,TGCGCCAGCAGTTTGAGGGAGGGGGCAACCAAAAACATTCAGTACTTC,CASSLREGATKNIQYF
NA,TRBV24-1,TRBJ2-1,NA,TGTGCCACCAGTGCCCCTTCGGAAAGGGGGGGATACAATGAGCAGTTCTTC,CATSAPSERGGYNEQFF
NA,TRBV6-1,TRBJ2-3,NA,TGTGCCAGCGGAGCCGGGACTCATGACACAGATACGCAGTATTTT,CASGAGTHDTDTQYF
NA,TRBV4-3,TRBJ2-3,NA,TGCGCCAGCAGCTACTTCCCACCGGATAAGCGGAGCACAGATACGCAGTATTTT,CASSYFPPDKRSTDTQYF
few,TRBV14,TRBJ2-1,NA,TGTGCCAGCAGCCAAGATAGTCTGAATGAGCAGTTCTTC,CASSQDSLNEQFF
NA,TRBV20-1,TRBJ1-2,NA,TGCAGTGCTAGAGAAACAGGGCGTCGTACGGACTACACCTTC,CSARETGRRTDYTF
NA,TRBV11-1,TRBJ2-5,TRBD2,TGTGCCAGCAGCTTACGCGGTGGCGCGGGGGGCCAAGAGACCCAGTACTTC,CASSLRGGAGGQETQYF
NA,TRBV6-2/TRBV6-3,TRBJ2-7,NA,TGTGCCAGCAGTTCCTATCGAGGGATGAAAACCATCTACGAGCAGTACTTC,CASSSYRGMKTIYEQYF
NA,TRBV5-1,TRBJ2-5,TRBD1,TGCGCCAGCAGCTCAACAGGGGTGGCAGAGACCCAGTACTTC,CASSSTGVAETQYF
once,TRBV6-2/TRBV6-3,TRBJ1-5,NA,TGTGCCAGCAGTTTCGACAGGTCCCGTCTCAATCAGCCCCAGCATTTT,CASSFDRSRLNQPQHF
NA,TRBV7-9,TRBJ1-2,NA,TGTGCCAGCAGATCAAGCGTCGGGACCGCCGTCTATGGCTACACCTTC,CASRSSVGTAVYGYTF
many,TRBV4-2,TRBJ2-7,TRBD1,TGTGCCAGCAGCCAAGACTTGGGACAGGCATCCTACGAGCAGTACTTC,CASSQDLGQASYEQYF
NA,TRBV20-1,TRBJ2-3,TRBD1,TGCAGCCACCGGGACAGGGGCAAGGGAGATACGCAGTATTTT,CSHRDRGKGDTQYF
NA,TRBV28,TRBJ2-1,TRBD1,TGTGCCAGCATTGGACAGGGCAATGAGCAGTTCTTC,CASIGQGNEQFF
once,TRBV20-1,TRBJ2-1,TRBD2,TGCAGTGCTGGGAGGGCGGGGGGCTACAATGAGCAGTTCTTC,CSAGRAGGYNEQFF
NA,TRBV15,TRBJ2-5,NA,TGTGCCACCAGGGAGACCCAGTACTTC,CATRETQYF
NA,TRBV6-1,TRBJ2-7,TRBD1,TGTGCCAGCAGAACCGCCCCCGGGACAGGGTCATCCTACGAGCAGTACTTC,CASRTAPGTGSSYEQYF
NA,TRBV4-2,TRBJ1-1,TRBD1,TGTGCCAGCAGCCACAACAGGGGAATGAACACTGAAGCTTTCTTT,CASSHNRGMNTEAFF
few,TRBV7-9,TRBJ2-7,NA,TGTGCCAGCAGCCTTGCGAGCGGAAACTACGAGCAGTACTTC,CASSLASGNYEQYF
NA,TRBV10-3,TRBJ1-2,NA,TGTGCCATCAGTGAAAAGACAGGAATTACCTATGGCTACACCTTC,CAISEKTGITYGYTF
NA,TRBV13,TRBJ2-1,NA,TGTGCCAGCAGCTTAAGATTTAGGAATGAGCAGTTCTTC,CASSLRFRNEQFF